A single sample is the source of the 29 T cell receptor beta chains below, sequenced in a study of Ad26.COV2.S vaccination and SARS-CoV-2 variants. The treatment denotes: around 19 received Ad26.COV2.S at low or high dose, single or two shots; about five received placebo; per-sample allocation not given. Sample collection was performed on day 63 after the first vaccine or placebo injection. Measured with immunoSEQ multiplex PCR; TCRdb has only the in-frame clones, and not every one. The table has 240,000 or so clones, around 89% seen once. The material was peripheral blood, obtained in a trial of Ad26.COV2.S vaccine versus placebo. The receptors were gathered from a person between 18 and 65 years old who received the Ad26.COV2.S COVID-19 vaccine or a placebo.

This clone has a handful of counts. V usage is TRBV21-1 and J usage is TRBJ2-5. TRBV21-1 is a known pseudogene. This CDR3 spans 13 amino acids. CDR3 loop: CASSSSRPRTQYF. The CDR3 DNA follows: TGTGCCAGCAGCTCCAGCCGGCCCCGGACCCAGTACTTC.

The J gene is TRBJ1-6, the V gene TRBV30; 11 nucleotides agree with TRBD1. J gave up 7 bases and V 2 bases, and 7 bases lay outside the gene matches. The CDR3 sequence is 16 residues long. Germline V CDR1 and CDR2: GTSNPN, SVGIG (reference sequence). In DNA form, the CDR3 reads TGTGCCTGGAGTCCTGGACAGGGGGCGAGCAATTCACCCCTCCACTTT. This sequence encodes CAWSPGQGASNSPLHF.

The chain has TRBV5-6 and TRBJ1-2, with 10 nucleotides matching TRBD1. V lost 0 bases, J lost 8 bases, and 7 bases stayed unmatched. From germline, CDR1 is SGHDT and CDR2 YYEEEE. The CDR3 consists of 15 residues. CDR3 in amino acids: CASSLGDRGVKGYTF. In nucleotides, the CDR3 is TGTGCCAGCAGCTTGGGGGACAGGGGAGTGAAGGGCTACACCTTC.

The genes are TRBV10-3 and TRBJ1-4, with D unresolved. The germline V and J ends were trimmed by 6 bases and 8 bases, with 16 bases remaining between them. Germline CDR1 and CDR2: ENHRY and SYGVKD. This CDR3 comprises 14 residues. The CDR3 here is CAISPSGDTEKLFF. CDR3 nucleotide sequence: TGTGCCATCAGCCCCTCCGGAGATACCGAAAAACTGTTTTTT.

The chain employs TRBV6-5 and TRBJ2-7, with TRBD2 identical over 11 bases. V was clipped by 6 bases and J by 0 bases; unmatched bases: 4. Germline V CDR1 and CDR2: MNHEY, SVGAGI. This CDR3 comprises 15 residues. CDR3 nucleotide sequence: TGTGCCAGCAGACTCGGACTAGCGGGCTCCTACGAGCAGTACTTC. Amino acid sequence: CASRLGLAGSYEQYF.

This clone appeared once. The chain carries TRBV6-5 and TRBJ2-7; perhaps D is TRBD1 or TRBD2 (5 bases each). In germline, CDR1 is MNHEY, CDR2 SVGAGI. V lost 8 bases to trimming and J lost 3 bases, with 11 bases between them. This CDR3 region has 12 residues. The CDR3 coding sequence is TGTGCCAGCGGGTCGAGGGGCTACGAGCAGTACTTC. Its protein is CASGSRGYEQYF.

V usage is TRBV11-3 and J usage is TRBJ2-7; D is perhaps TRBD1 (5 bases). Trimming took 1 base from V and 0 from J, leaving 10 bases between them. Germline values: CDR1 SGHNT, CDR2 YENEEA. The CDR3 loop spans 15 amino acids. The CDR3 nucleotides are TGTGCCAGCAGCTTAGGACAGACAGACTCCTACGAGCAGTACTTC. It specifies CASSLGQTDSYEQYF.

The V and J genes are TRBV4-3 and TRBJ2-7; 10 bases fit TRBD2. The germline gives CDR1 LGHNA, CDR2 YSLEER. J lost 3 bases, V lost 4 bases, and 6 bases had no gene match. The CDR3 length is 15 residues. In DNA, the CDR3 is TGCGCCAGCAGCCCCGGACTAGCGGAGGTCTACGAGCAGTACTTC. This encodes CASSPGLAEVYEQYF.

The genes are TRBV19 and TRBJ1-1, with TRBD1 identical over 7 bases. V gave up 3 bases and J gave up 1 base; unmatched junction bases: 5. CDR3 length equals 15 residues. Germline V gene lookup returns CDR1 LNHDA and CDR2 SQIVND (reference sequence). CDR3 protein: CASSIPGGGNTEAFF. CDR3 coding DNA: TGTGCCAGTAGTATTCCAGGGGGAGGGAACACTGAAGCTTTCTTT.

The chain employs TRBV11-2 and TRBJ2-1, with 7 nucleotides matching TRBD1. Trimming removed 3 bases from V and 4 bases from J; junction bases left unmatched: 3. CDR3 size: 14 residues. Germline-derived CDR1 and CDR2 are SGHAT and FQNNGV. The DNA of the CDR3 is TGTGCCAGCAGCTTGACAGGGCTATACAATGAGCAGTTCTTC. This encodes CASSLTGLYNEQFF.

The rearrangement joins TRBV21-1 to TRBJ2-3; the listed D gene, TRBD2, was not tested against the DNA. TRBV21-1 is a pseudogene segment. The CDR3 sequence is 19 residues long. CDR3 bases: TGTGCCAGCAGCACTAGCCCTAGCGGGCGGGGATCTGGCACAGATACGCAGTATTTT. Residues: CASSTSPSGRGSGTDTQYF.

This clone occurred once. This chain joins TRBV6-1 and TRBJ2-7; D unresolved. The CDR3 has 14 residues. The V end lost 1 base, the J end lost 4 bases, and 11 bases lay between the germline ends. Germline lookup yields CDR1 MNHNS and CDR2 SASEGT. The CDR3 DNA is TGTGCCAGCAGTGAAGAGACACCATCTTACGAGCAGTACTTC. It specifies CASSEETPSYEQYF.

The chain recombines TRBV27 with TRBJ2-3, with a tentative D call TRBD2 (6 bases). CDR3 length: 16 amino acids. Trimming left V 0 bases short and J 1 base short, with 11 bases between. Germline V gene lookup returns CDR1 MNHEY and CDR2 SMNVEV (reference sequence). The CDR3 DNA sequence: TGTGCCAGCAGTTTATCGAAGGGGACTCGCACAGATACGCAGTATTTT. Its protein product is CASSLSKGTRTDTQYF.

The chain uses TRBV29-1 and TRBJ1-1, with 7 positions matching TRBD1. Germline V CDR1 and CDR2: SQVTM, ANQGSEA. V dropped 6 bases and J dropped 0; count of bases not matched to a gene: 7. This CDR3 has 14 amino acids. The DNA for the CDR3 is TGCAGCGTGAACAGGGGTGGGTTGAACACTGAAGCTTTCTTT. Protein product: CSVNRGGLNTEAFF. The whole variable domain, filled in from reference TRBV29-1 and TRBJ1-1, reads SAVISQKPSRDICQRGTSLTIQCQVDSQVTMMFWYRQQPGQSLTLIATANQGSEATYESGFVIDKFPISRPNLTFSTLTVSNMSPEDSSIYLCSVNRGGLNTEAFFGQGTRLTVV.

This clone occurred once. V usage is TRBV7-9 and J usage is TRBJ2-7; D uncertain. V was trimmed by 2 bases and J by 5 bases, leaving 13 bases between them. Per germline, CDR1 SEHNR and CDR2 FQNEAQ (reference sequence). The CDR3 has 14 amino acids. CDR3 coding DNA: TGTGCCAGCAGCTTACTACAAACTATAAACGAGCAGTACTTC. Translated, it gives CASSLLQTINEQYF.

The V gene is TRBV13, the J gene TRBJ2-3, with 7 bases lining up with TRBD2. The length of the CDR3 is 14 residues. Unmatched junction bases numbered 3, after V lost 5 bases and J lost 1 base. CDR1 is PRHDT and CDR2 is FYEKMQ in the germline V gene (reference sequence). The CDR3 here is CASSATSGTDTQYF. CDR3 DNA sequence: TGTGCCAGCAGCGCTACTAGCGGCACAGATACGCAGTATTTT.

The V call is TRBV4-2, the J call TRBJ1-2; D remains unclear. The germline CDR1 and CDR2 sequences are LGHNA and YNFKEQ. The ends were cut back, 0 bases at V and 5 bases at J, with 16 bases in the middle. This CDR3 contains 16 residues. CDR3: CASSQEIGIIGYGYTF. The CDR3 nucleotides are TGTGCCAGCAGCCAAGAAATCGGGATCATAGGGTATGGCTACACCTTC.

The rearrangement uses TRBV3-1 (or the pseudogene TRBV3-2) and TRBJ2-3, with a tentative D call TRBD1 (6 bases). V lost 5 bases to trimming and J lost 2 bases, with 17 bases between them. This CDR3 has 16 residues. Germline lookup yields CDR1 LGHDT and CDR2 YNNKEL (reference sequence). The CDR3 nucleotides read TGTGCCAGCAGCGGGAAGACAGGACCCCACACAGATACGCAGTATTTT. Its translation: CASSGKTGPHTDTQYF.

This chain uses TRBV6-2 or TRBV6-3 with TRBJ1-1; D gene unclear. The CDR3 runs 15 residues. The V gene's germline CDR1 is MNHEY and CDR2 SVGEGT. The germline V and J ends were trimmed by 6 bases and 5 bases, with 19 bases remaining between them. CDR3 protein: CASSQAGWARTEAFF. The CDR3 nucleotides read TGTGCCAGCAGCCAGGCGGGCTGGGCTCGGACTGAAGCTTTCTTT.

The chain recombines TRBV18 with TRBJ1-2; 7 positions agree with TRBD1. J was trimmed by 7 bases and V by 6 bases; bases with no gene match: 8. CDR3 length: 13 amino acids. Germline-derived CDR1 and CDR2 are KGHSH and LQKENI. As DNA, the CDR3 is TGTGCCAGCTCGCCCCCGACAGGGTTTGGCTACACCTTC. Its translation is CASSPPTGFGYTF. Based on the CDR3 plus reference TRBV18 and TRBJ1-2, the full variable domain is NAGVMQNPRHLVRRRGQEARLRCSPMKGHSHVYWYRQLPEEGLKFMVYLQKENIIDESGMPKERFSAEFPKEGPSILRIQQVVRGDSAAYFCASSPPTGFGYTFGSGTRLTVV.

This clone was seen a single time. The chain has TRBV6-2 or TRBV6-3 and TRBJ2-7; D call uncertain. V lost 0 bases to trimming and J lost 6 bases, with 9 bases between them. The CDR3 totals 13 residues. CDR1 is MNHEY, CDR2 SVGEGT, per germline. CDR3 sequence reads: CASSYSTPVEQYF. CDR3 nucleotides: TGTGCCAGCAGTTACTCGACCCCAGTCGAGCAGTACTTC.

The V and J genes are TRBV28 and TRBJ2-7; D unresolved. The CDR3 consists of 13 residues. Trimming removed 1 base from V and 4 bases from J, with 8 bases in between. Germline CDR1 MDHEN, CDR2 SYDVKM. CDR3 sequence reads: CASSLFSEYEQYF. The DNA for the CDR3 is TGTGCCAGCAGTTTATTCTCCGAATACGAGCAGTACTTC. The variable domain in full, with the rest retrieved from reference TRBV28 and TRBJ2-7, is DVKVTQSSRYLVKRTGEKVFLECVQDMDHENMFWYRQDPGLGLRLIYFSYDVKMKEKGDIPEGYSVSREKKERFSLILESASTNQTSMYLCASSLFSEYEQYFGPGTRLTVT.

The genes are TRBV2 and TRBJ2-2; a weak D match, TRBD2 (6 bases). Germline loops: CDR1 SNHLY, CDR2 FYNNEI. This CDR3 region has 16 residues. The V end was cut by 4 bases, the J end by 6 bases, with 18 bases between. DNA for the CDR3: TGTGCCAGCAGTGTATTCGGGGGTGTATCCCCCGGGGAGCTGTTTTTT. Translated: CASSVFGGVSPGELFF. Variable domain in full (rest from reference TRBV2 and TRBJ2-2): EPEVTQTPSHQVTQMGQEVILRCVPISNHLYFYWYRQILGQKVEFLVSFYNNEISEKSEIFDDQFSVERPDGSNFTLKIRSTKLEDSAMYFCASSVFGGVSPGELFFGEGSRLTVL.

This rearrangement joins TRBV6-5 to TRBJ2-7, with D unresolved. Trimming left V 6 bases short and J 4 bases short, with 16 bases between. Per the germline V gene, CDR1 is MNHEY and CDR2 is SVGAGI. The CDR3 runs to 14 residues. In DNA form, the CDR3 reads TGTGCCAGCAGGTACACGGACCCCCCATACGAGCAGTACTTC. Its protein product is CASRYTDPPYEQYF.

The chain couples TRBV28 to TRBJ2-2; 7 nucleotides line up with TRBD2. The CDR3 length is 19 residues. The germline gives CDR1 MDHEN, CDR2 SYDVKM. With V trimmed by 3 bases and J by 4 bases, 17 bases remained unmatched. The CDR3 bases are TGTGCCAGCAGTTTCTCCCTGGGGGGAGGGCCCTCGGCCACCGGGGAGCTGTTTTTT. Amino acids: CASSFSLGGGPSATGELFF.

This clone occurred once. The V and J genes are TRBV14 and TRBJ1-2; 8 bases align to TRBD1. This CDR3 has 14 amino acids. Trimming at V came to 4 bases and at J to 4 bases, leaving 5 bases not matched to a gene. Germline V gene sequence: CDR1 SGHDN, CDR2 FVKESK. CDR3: CASSRGQGPYGYTF. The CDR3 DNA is TGTGCCAGCAGCCGAGGACAGGGACCCTATGGCTACACCTTC.

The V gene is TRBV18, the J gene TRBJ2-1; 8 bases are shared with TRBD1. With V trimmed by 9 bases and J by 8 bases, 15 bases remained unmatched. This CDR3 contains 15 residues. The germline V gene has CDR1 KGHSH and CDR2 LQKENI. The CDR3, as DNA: TGTGCCAGTAAGGGGGTAGGGACAGGCCGCGATGAGCAGTTCTTC. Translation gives CASKGVGTGRDEQFF. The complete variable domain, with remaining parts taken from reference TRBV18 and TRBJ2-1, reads NAGVMQNPRHLVRRRGQEARLRCSPMKGHSHVYWYRQLPEEGLKFMVYLQKENIIDESGMPKERFSAEFPKEGPSILRIQQVVRGDSAAYFCASKGVGTGRDEQFFGPGTRLTVL.

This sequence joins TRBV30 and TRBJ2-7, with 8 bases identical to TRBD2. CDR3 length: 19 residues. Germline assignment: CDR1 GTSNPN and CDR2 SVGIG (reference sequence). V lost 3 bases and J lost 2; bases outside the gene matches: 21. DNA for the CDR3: TGTGCCTGGAGGACAAGGGAAAGGGGCGGGAGGTCCCCGACCTACGAGCAGTACTTC. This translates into CAWRTRERGGRSPTYEQYF.

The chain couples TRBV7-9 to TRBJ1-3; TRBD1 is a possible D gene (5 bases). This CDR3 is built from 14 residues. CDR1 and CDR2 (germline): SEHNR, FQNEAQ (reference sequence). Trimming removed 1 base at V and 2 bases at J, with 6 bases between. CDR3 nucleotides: TGTGCCAGCAGCTTAGTAGGGGCTGGAAACACCATATATTTT. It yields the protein CASSLVGAGNTIYF.